These 5 T cell receptor beta chains share one sample of origin, sequenced in a study of Graves' ophthalmopathy and Graves' hyperthyroidism. TCR beta CDR3 regions were amplified from RNA transcripts. First-round RT-PCR employed HTBI primers, with a second-round multiplex PCR after it. TCRdb ran MiXCR on the multiplex PCR reads and lists one entry per CDR3 protein. Of about 390,000 distinct CDR3 sequences listed, about 18% were seen once; the top ten hold 2.4%. The sample consisted of peripheral blood. These receptor sequences come from an adult woman with stable Graves' hyperthyroidism.

The genes are TRBV6-1 and TRBJ1-2; no firm D call. Germline CDR1 and CDR2: MNHNS and SASEGT. Trimming left V 2 bases short and J 8 bases short, with 15 bases between. This CDR3 contains 14 residues. In DNA, the CDR3 is TGTGCCAGCAGTGAATGGACCGTTACCCGAGGCTACACCTTC. It translates to CASSEWTVTRGYTF.

This clonotype was detected only a few times. A read error may explain this, as a much larger clone is one base away. The rearrangement joins TRBV12-3 or TRBV12-4 to TRBJ1-6, with unresolved D. CDR3 length equals 15 residues. V shed 7 bases and J shed 6 bases, with 16 bases lying between them. The CDR3 DNA reads as TGTGCCAGCAAGGCCACAAGTGCCCTTAATTCACCCCTCCACTTT. Protein sequence: CASKATSALNSPLHF.

On this clonotype itself: The CDR3 carries no conserved terminal phenylalanine or tryptophan, so it likely arises from a read error. The rearrangement joins TRBV19 to TRBJ1-5; D might be TRBD1 (5 bases). Germline CDR1 LNHDA, CDR2 SQIVND (reference sequence). Trimming cost V 5 bases and J 0 bases, with 11 bases left between them. There are 15 residues in the CDR3. The CDR3 sequence: CASSSWGYSNQPQHV. The CDR3 DNA reads TGTGCCAGTAGTTCCTGGGGGTATAGCAATCAGCCCCAGCATGTT.

In this sample, this clonotype turned up many times. V usage is TRBV29-1 and J usage is TRBJ1-2; D not resolved. There are 13 residues in the CDR3. Germline lookup yields CDR1 SQVTM and CDR2 ANQGSEA. Between the trimmed V and J ends, which lost 8 bases and 4 bases, there was a span of 17 bases. CDR3 in amino acids: CSTSGGYAYGYTF. The CDR3 DNA reads TGCAGCACCAGCGGAGGGTACGCCTATGGCTACACCTTC.

This clonotype was seen many times. The rearrangement joins TRBV7-2 to TRBJ2-7; 7 nucleotides line up with TRBD2. Per the germline V gene, CDR1 is SGHTA and CDR2 is FQGNSA. This CDR3 has 15 residues. Germline trimming cut 4 bases from V and 3 bases from J; bases unmatched to any gene: 9. This chain's CDR3 is CASSWGGGGYYEQYF. DNA for the CDR3: TGTGCCAGCAGCTGGGGGGGAGGCGGGTACTACGAGCAGTACTTC.